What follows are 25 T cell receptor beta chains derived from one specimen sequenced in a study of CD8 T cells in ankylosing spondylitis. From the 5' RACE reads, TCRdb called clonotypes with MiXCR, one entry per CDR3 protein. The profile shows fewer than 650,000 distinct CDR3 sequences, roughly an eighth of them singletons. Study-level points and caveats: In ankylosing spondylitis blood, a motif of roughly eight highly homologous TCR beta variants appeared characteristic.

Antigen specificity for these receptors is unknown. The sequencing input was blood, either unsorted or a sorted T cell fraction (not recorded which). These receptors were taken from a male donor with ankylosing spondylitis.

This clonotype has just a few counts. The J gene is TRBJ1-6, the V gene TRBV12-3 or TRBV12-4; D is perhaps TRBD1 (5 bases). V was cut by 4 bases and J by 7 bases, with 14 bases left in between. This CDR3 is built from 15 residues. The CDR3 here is CASSSRGGRNSPLHF. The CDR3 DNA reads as TGTGCCAGCAGTTCTCGTGGGGGTCGGAATTCACCCCTCCACTTT.

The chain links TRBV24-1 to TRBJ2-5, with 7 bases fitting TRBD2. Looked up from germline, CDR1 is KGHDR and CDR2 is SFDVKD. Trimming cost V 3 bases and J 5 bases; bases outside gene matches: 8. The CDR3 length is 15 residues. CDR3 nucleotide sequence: TGTGCCACCAGTGATGGCCTAGCGGAGGGGGAGACCCAGTACTTC. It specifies CATSDGLAEGETQYF.

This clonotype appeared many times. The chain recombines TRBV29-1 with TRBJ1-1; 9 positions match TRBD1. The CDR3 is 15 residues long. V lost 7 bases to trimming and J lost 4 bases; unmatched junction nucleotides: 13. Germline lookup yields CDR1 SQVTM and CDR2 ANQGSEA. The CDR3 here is CSANPSTGGRTEAFF. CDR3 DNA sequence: TGCAGCGCCAACCCCTCCACAGGGGGCCGCACTGAAGCTTTCTTT.

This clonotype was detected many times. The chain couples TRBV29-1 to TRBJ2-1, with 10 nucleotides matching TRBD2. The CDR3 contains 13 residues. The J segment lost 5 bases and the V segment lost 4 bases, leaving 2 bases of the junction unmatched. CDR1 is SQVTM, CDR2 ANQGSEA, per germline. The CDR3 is CSVVLAGDNEQFF. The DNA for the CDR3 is TGCAGCGTTGTCCTAGCGGGAGACAATGAGCAGTTCTTC.

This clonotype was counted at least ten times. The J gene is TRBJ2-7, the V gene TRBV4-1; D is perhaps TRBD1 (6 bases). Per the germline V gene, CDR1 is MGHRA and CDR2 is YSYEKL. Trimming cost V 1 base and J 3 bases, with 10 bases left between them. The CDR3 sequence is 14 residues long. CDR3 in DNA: TGCGCCAGCAGCCAAGTAGGGGGTGGCTACGAGCAGTACTTC. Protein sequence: CASSQVGGGYEQYF.

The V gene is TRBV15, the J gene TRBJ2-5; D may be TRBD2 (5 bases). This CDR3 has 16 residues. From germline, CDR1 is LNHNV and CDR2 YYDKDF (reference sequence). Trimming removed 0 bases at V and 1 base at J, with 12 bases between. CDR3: CATSRDFQLGQETQYF. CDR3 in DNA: TGTGCCACCAGCAGAGATTTCCAACTAGGCCAAGAGACCCAGTACTTC. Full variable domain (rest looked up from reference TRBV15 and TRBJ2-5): DAMVIQNPRYQVTQFGKPVTLSCSQTLNHNVMYWYQQKSSQAPKLLFHYYDKDFNNEADTPDNFQSRRPNTSFCFLDIRSPGLGDTAMYLCATSRDFQLGQETQYFGPGTRLLVL.

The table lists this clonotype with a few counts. The CDR3 nucleotides read TGTGCCAGCAGCGTAGGGGTACGGGCCAACGTCCTGACTTTC. This codes for CASSVGVRANVLTF. The V gene is TRBV9, the J gene TRBJ2-6; D remains unclear. CDR1 is SGDLS, CDR2 YYNGEE, per germline. Trimming removed 0 bases at V and 5 bases at J, with 6 bases between. This CDR3 region has 14 residues.

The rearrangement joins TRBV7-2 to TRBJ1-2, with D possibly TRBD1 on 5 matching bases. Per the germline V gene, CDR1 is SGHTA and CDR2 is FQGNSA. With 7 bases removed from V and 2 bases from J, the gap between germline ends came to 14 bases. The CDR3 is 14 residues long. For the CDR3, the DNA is TGTGCCAGCACGGGGGAGGGACGCAACTATGGCTACACCTTC. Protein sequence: CASTGEGRNYGYTF.

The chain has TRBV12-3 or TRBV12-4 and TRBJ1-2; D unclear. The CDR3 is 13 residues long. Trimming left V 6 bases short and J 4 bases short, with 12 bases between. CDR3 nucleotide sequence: TGTGCCAGCAGGGGAATGAGGATCTATGGCTACACCTTC. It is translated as CASRGMRIYGYTF.

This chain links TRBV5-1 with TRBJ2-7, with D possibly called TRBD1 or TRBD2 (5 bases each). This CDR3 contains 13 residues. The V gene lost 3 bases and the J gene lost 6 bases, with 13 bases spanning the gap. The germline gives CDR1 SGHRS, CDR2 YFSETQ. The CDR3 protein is CASSSGPSAEQYF. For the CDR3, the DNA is TGCGCCAGCAGCTCGGGACCTTCCGCCGAGCAGTACTTC.

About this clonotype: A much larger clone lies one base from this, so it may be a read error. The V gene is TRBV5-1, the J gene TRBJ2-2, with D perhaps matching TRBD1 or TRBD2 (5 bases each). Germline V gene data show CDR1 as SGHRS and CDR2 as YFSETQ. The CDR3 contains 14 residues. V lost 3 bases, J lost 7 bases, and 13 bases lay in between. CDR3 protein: CASSSQEADGELFF. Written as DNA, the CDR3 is TGCGCCAGCAGCTCACAGGAGGCCGACGGGGAGCTGTTTTTT.

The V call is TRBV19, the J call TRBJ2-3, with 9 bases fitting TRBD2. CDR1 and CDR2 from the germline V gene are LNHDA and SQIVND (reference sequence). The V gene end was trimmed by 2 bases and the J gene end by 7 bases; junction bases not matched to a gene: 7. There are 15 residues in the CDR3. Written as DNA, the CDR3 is TGTGCCAGTAGTATAAATAGCGGGAGAGAAAATACGCAGTATTTT. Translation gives CASSINSGRENTQYF. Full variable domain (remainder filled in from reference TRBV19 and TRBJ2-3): DGGITQSPKYLFRKEGQNVTLSCEQNLNHDAMYWYRQDPGQGLRLIYYSQIVNDFQKGDIAEGYSVSREKKESFPLTVTSAQKNPTAFYLCASSINSGRENTQYFGPGTRLTVL.

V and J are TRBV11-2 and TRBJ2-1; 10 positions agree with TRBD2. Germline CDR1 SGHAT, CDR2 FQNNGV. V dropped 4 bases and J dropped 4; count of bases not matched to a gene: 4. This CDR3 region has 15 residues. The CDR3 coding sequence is TGTGCCAGCAGCTCGGGGACTAGCGTTTACAATGAGCAGTTCTTC. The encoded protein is CASSSGTSVYNEQFF. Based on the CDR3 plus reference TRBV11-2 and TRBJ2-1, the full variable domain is EAGVAQSPRYKIIEKRQSVAFWCNPISGHATLYWYQQILGQGPKLLIQFQNNGVVDDSQLPKDRFSAERLKGVDSTLKIQPAKLEDSAVYLCASSSGTSVYNEQFFGPGTRLTVL.

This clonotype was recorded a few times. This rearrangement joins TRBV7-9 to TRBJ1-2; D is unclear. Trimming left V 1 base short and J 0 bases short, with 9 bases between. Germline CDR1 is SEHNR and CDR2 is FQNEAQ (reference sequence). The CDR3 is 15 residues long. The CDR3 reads CASSLVAPSNYGYTF. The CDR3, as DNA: TGTGCCAGCAGCTTAGTAGCACCCTCTAACTATGGCTACACCTTC.

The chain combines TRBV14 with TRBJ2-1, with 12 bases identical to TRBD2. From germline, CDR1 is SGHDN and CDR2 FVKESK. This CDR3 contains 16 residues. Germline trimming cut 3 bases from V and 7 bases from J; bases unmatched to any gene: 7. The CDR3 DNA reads TGTGCCAGCAGCCACCCCGGGACTAGCGGGCGTAATGAGCAGTTCTTC. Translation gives CASSHPGTSGRNEQFF.

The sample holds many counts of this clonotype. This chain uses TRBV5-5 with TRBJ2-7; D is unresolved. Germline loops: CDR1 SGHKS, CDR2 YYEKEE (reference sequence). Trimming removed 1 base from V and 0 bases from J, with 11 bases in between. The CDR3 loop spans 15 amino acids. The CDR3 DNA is TGTGCCAGCAGCTTGATAGGCACCAGCTCCTACGAGCAGTACTTC. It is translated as CASSLIGTSSYEQYF.

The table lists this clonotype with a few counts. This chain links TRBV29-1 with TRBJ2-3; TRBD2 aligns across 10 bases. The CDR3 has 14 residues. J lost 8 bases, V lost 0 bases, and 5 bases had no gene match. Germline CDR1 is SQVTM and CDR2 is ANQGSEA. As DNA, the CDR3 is TGCAGCGTTGAAGATCGACTAGCGGGCGGTACGCAGTATTTT. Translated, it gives CSVEDRLAGGTQYF.

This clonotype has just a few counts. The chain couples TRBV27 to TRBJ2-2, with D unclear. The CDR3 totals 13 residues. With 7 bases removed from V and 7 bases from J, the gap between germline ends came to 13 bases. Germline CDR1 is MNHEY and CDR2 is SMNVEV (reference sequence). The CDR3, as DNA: TGTGCCAGCACCCTCGGCAGTCACGGGGAGCTGTTTTTT. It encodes CASTLGSHGELFF.

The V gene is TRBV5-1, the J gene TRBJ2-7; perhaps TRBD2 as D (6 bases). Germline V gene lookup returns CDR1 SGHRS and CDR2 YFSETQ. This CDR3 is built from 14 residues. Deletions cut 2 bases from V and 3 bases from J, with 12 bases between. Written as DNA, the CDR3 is TGCGCCAGCAGCTTAACGGGACTCTACTACGAGCAGTACTTC. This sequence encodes CASSLTGLYYEQYF.

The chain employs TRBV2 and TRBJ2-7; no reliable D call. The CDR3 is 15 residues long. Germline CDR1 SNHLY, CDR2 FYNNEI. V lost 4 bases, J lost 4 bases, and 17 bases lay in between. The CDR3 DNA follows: TGTGCCAGCAGTGCAAGCAGCTCCGACCCTTACGAGCAGTACGTC. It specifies CASSASSSDPYEQYV.

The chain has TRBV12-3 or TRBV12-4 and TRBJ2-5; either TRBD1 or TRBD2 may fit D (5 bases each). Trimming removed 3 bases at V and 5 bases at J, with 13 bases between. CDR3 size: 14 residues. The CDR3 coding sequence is TGTGCCAGCAGTTTCTCCGGGACGGACGAGACCCAGTACTTC. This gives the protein CASSFSGTDETQYF.

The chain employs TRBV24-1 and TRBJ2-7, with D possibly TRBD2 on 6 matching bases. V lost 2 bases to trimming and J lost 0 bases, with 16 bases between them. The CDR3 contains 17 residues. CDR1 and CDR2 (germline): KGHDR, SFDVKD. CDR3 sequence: CATSDSGNSGSSYEQYF. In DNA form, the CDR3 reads TGTGCCACCAGTGATTCTGGGAATAGCGGTAGCTCCTACGAGCAGTACTTC.

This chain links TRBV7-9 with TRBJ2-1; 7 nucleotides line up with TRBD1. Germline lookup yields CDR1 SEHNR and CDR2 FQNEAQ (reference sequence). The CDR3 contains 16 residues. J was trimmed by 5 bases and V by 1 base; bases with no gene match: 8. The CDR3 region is CASSLGRGRDDNEQFF. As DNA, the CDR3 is TGTGCCAGCAGCTTAGGTAGGGGGCGCGACGACAATGAGCAGTTCTTC.

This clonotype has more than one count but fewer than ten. CDR3 amino acids: CASSPSGPLGTEAFF. Written as DNA, the CDR3 is TGTGCCAGCTCACCATCAGGGCCTTTGGGCACTGAAGCTTTCTTT. The V and J genes are TRBV18 and TRBJ1-1, with D possibly TRBD1 on 5 matching bases. The CDR3 totals 15 residues. V was pared by 2 bases and J by 4 bases, with 14 bases between. Per germline, CDR1 KGHSH and CDR2 LQKENI.

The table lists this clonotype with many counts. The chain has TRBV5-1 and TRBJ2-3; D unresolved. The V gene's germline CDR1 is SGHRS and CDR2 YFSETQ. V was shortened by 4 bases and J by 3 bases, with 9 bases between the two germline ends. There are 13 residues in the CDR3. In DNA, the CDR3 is TGCGCCAGCAGCATGACCCCAACAGATACGCAGTATTTT. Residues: CASSMTPTDTQYF.